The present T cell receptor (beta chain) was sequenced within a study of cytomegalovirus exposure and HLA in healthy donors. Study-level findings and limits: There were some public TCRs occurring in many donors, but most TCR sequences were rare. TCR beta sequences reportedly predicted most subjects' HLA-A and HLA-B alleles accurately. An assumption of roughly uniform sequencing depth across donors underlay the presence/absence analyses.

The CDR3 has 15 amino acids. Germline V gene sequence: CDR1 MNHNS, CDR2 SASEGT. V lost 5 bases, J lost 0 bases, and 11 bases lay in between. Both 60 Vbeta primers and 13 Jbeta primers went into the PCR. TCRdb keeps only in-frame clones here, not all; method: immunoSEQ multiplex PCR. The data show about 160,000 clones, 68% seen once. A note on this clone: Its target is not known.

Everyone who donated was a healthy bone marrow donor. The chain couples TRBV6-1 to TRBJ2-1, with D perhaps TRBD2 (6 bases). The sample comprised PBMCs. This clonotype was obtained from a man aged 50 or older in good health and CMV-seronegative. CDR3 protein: CASSSEGFSYNEQFF. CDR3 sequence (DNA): TGTGCCAGCAGTTCGGAGGGGTTCTCCTACAATGAGCAGTTCTTC.